The next 9 T cell receptor beta chains were all read from a single sample in a study of T cell changes during pregnancy in multiple sclerosis. Sequencing used immunoSEQ multiplex PCR; TCRdb keeps in-frame clones, though not all of them. The sample holds 45,000 or so clones, around 90% seen once. The sequences come from peripheral blood, collected in the first trimester of pregnancy. The receptor set was obtained from a female donor with multiple sclerosis, enrolled in a pregnancy study.

This chain uses TRBV10-1 with TRBJ2-7; TRBD2 matches at 8 bases. V shed 8 bases, J shed 1 base, and the junction held 16 bases outside the gene matches. CDR3 length: 17 amino acids. Germline V gives CDR1 WNHNN, CDR2 SYGVQD (reference sequence). The CDR3 region is CASWSLGQSGGSYEQYF. CDR3 DNA: TGCGCCAGCTGGTCCCTTGGGCAGAGCGGGGGTTCCTACGAGCAGTACTTC.

The genes are TRBV7-3 and TRBJ1-1, with D hard to call. V was pared by 2 bases and J by 6 bases, with 13 bases between. CDR1 and CDR2 from the germline V gene are SGHTA and FQGTGA. There are 14 residues in the CDR3. The CDR3 DNA is TGTGCCAGCAGCTTATCCGGCCAGGCTGCTGAAGCTTTCTTT. Encoded protein: CASSLSGQAAEAFF.

This clone occurred once. V and J are TRBV5-6 and TRBJ1-2, with D unclear. CDR1 and CDR2 (germline): SGHDT, YYEEEE. This CDR3 is 13 amino acids long. V gave up 0 bases and J gave up 2 bases, with 5 bases separating them. CDR3 sequence reads: CASSLGQNYGYTF. The CDR3 DNA sequence: TGTGCCAGCAGCTTGGGTCAGAACTATGGCTACACCTTC.

This clone was picked up one time. The chain uses TRBV7-2 and TRBJ2-7; unclear D gene. The CDR3 runs to 12 residues. With 3 bases removed from V and 5 bases from J, the gap between germline ends came to 8 bases. Germline CDR1 is SGHTA and CDR2 is FQGNSA. The DNA for the CDR3 is TGTGCCAGCAGCTTGCTAGGAGACGAGCAGTACTTC. It encodes CASSLLGDEQYF.

The gene calls are TRBV19 and TRBJ2-3; TRBD2 agrees at 8 bases. The CDR3 length is 14 residues. Unmatched junction bases numbered 6, after V lost 6 bases and J lost 4 bases. The germline V gene has CDR1 LNHDA and CDR2 SQIVND (reference sequence). CDR3 protein: CASSRGGHADTQYF. The CDR3 DNA sequence: TGTGCCAGTAGCCGGGGGGGGCATGCAGATACGCAGTATTTT.

This clone was counted once. The V and J genes are TRBV11-1 and TRBJ2-3; a possible D gene is TRBD2 (5 bases). V lost 1 base and J lost 4, with 12 bases in between. The CDR3 runs 15 residues. Germline loops: CDR1 SGHAT, CDR2 FQDESV (reference sequence). The CDR3 loop is CASSLGPSPADTQYF. CDR3 in DNA: TGTGCCAGCAGCTTAGGTCCTAGCCCCGCAGATACGCAGTATTTT.

The chain couples TRBV5-4 to TRBJ1-2; no reliable D call. The CDR3 is made up of 13 amino acids. Trimming shortened V by 4 bases and J by 6 bases, and 13 bases separated the two germline ends. Germline V gene data show CDR1 as SGHNT and CDR2 as YYREEE (reference sequence). The CDR3 sequence is CASSTTEADGYTF. CDR3 bases: TGTGCCAGCAGCACGACCGAGGCCGATGGCTACACCTTC.

The J gene is TRBJ2-1, the V gene TRBV18; possibly TRBD1 for D (7 bases). The V end lost 0 bases, the J end lost 4 bases, and 22 bases lay between the germline ends. The CDR3 runs to 19 residues. The V gene's germline CDR1 is KGHSH and CDR2 LQKENI. CDR3 sequence reads: CASSPPVGRDSLEYNEQFF. The DNA of the CDR3 is TGTGCCAGCTCACCACCAGTTGGGCGGGACAGCCTAGAATACAATGAGCAGTTCTTC.

This clone was seen once. CDR3 protein: CASSLETDTEAFF. As DNA, the CDR3 is TGTGCCAGCAGCTTAGAGACAGACACTGAAGCTTTCTTT. This chain uses TRBV11-2 with TRBJ1-1; a possible D gene is TRBD1 (5 bases). This CDR3 contains 13 residues. Per the germline V gene, CDR1 is SGHAT and CDR2 is FQNNGV. V lost 0 bases and J 3 bases, leaving 5 bases between the germline ends.